This TCR beta chain was sequenced for a study of blood T cell repertoires in COVID-19. At the level of the study: Samples of COVID-19 (acute and convalescent) were obtained from the United States, Italy and Spain. T cells, B-cell-depleted T cells, or PBMCs provided the cDNA or gDNA that served as material.

Only in-frame clones appear in the TCRdb table, and some are missing; sequencing was by immunoSEQ multiplex PCR. The sample shows roughly 300,000 clones, 65% to 90% of them seen only once. The sample consisted of peripheral blood. The TCR was taken from a woman aged 55-69 years with active or convalescent COVID-19.

The DNA of the CDR3 is TGTGCCAGCAGAGAGGATGGACTAGCGGGACAAGAGACCCAGTACTTC. It translates to CASREDGLAGQETQYF. This rearrangement joins TRBV2 to TRBJ2-5; 12 bases agree with TRBD2. The CDR3 totals 16 residues. Germline CDR1 SNHLY, CDR2 FYNNEI. V shed 6 bases and J 2 bases; nucleotides not matched to a gene: 7.